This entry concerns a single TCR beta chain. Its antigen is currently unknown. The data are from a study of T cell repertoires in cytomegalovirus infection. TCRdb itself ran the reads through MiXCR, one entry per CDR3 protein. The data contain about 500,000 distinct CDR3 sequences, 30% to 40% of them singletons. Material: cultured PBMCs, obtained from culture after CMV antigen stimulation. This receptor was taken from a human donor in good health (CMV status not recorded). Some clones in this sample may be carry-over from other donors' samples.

CDR3 DNA: TGTGCCAGCAGCCGCCGGACAGGTTCCTCTGGAAACACCATATATTTT. It is translated as CASSRRTGSSGNTIYF. The rearrangement links TRBV6-5 to TRBJ1-3; 7 nucleotides match TRBD1. Trimming at V came to 6 bases and at J to 0 bases, leaving 8 bases not matched to a gene. The V gene's germline CDR1 is MNHEY and CDR2 SVGAGI. The CDR3 contains 16 residues.